This record covers a single T cell receptor (beta chain). This sample is drawn from a study of T cell responses to AZD1222 COVID-19 vaccine. Germline V CDR1 and CDR2: SGHVS, FNYEAQ. Trimming stripped 1 base from V and 4 bases from J, with 10 bases between. The CDR3 totals 14 residues. Generated by immunoSEQ multiplex PCR, the TCRdb table keeps only in-frame clones and is missing some. Of 90,000 to 120,000 clones listed, roughly 89% are singletons. This sequence was found in an adult in good health. V is TRBV7-6 and J is TRBJ2-5; D not resolved. The sample consisted of peripheral blood, taken on day 0 of AZD1222 vaccination. The CDR3 reads CASSLGHDGETQYF. The CDR3, as DNA: TGTGCCAGCAGCTTAGGCCACGATGGAGAGACCCAGTACTTC.